The clone carrying this T cell receptor (beta chain) was found many times. TCRdb fed the 5' RACE reads into MiXCR, producing one record per CDR3 protein. The repertoire consists of about 210,000 distinct CDR3 sequences, with roughly 10% occurring once and the leading ten covering 5.1%. Germline values: CDR1 SGHVS, CDR2 FNYEAQ. There are 14 residues in the CDR3. The ends were cut back, 2 bases at V and 5 bases at J, with 12 bases in the middle. The sample originates from a study of identical twins. Sequencing input: memory (CD45RO+) T cells sorted from blood. The chain employs TRBV7-6 and TRBJ1-1; no reliable D call. This TCR was sampled from a young woman in good health. Here the CDR3 DNA reads TGTGCCAGCAGCTTACGTAGGTGGAAAACTGAAGCTTTCTTT. Translated: CASSLRRWKTEAFF.